This T cell receptor beta chain stems from a study of blood T cell repertoires in COVID-19. Turning to the study itself: Spain, Italy and the United States supplied samples that represented acute and convalescent COVID-19. PBMCs, B-cell-depleted T cells, or T cells were the source of the cDNA or gDNA that made up the material.

Enrolled during active infection, Seattle patients were then followed longitudinally. This clone was seen many times. The CDR3 extends over 17 amino acids. Germline V lookup: CDR1 SGHDN, CDR2 FVKESK. Trimming cost V 2 bases and J 0 bases, with 11 bases left between them. Original processing notes: Amplifying reference gene primers gave estimates of nucleated cell counts. Method: immunoSEQ multiplex PCR; TCRdb's copy keeps in-frame clones and lacks some. Clone size and V and J calls were adopted from that table, with D and trimming inferred from the DNA. The data show some 200,000 clones, about 85% seen once.

Specimen: peripheral blood. The TCR was taken from a woman in her 70s with COVID-19, enrolled during active disease. The chain has TRBV14 and TRBJ2-6, with D possibly being TRBD1 (6 bases). Here the CDR3 reads CASSQLGALSGANVLTF. The DNA for the CDR3 is TGTGCCAGCAGCCAATTGGGGGCTCTCTCTGGGGCCAACGTCCTGACTTTC.